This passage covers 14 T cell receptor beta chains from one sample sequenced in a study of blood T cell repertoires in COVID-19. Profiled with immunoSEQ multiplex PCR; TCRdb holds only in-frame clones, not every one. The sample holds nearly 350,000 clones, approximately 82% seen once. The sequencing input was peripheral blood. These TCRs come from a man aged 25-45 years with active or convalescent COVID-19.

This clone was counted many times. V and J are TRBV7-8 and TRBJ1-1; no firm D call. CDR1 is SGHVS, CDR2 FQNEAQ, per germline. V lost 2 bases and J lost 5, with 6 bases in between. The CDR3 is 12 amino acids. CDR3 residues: CASSLTRTEAFF. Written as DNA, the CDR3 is TGTGCCAGCAGCTTAACCCGGACTGAAGCTTTCTTT.

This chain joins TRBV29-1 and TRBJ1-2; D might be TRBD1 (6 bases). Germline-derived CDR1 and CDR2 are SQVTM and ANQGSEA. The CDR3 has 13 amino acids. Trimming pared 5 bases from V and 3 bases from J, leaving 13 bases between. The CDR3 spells CSVLTGLDYGYTF. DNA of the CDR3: TGCAGCGTTTTAACAGGGTTAGACTATGGCTACACCTTC.

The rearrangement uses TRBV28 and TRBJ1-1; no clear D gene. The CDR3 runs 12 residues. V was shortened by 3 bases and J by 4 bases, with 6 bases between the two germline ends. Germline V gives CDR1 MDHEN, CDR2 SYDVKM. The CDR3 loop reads CASSFQATEAFF. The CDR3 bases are TGTGCCAGCAGTTTTCAGGCCACTGAAGCTTTCTTT. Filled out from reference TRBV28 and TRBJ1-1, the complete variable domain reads DVKVTQSSRYLVKRTGEKVFLECVQDMDHENMFWYRQDPGLGLRLIYFSYDVKMKEKGDIPEGYSVSREKKERFSLILESASTNQTSMYLCASSFQATEAFFGQGTRLTVV.

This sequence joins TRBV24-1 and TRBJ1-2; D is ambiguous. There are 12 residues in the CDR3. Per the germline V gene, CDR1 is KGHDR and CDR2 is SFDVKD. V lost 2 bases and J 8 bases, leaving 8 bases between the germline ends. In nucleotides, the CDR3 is TGTGCCACCAGTGATTCCCCGGGGGGCTACACCTTC. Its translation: CATSDSPGGYTF.

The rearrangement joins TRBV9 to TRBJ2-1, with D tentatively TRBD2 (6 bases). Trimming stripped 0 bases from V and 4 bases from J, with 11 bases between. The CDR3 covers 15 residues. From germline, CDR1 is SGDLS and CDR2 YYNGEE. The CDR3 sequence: CASSVGPGRYNEQFF. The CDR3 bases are TGTGCCAGCAGCGTAGGCCCAGGGAGGTACAATGAGCAGTTCTTC.

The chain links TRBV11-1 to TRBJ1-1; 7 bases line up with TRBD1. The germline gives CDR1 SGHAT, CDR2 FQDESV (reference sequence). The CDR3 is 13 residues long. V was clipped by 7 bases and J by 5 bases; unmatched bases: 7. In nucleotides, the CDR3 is TGTGCCAGCATAACAGGGGTCGGGACTGAAGCTTTCTTT. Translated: CASITGVGTEAFF.

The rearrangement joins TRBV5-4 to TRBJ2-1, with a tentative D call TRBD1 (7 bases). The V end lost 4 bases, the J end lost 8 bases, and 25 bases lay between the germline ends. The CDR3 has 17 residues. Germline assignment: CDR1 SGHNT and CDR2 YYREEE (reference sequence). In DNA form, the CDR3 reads TGTGCCAGCAGCGGGGTATTAAGGGGGGCAGGGGGTGATGAGCAGTTCTTC. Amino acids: CASSGVLRGAGGDEQFF.

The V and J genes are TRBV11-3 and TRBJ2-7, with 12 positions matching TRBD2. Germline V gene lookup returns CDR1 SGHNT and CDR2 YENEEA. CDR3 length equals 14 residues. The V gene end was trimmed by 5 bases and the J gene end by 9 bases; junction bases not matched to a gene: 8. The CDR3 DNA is TGTGCCAGCAGCGCTAGACTAGCGGGGGCGAGGCAGTACTTC. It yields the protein CASSARLAGARQYF.

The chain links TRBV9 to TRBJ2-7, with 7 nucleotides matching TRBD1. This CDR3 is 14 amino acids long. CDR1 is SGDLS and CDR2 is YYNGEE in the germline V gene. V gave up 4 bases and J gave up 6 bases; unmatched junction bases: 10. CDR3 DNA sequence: TGTGCCAGCAGCAACTCAACAGGGGTTCCCGAGCAGTACTTC. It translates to CASSNSTGVPEQYF.

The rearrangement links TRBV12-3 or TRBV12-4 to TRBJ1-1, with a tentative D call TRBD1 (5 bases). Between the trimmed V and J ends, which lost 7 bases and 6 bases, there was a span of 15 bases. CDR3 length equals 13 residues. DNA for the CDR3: TGTGCCAGCACTCCCCCGGGGGTGGCTGAAGCTTTCTTT. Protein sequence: CASTPPGVAEAFF.

The DNA for the CDR3 is TGCAGTGCTAGTTGGGACAGGGGCCTCCGGGATACGCAGTATTTT. It encodes CSASWDRGLRDTQYF. The rearrangement uses TRBV20-1 and TRBJ2-3, with TRBD1 matching over 10 bases. The CDR3 totals 15 residues. Per the germline V gene, CDR1 is DFQATT and CDR2 is SNEGSKA (reference sequence). V shed 3 bases, J shed 6 bases, and the junction held 9 bases outside the gene matches.

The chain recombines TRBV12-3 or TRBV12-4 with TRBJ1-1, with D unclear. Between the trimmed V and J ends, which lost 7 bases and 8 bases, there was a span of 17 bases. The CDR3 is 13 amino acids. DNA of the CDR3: TGTGCCAGCATCGACCTCCCCGAGGGCGAAGCTTTCTTT. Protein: CASIDLPEGEAFF.

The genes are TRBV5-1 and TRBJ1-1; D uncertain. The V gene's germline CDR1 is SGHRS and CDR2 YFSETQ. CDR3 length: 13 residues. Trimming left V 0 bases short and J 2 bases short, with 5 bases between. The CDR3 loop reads CASSLVVNTEAFF. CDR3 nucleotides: TGCGCCAGCAGCTTGGTTGTAAACACTGAAGCTTTCTTT.

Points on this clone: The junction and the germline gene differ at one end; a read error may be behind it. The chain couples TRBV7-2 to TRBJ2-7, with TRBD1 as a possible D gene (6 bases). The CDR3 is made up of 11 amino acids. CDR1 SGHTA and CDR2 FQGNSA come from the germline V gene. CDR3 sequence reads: CASSLDRDPHF. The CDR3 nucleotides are TGTGCCAGCAGCTTAGACAGGGATCCTCACTTC.